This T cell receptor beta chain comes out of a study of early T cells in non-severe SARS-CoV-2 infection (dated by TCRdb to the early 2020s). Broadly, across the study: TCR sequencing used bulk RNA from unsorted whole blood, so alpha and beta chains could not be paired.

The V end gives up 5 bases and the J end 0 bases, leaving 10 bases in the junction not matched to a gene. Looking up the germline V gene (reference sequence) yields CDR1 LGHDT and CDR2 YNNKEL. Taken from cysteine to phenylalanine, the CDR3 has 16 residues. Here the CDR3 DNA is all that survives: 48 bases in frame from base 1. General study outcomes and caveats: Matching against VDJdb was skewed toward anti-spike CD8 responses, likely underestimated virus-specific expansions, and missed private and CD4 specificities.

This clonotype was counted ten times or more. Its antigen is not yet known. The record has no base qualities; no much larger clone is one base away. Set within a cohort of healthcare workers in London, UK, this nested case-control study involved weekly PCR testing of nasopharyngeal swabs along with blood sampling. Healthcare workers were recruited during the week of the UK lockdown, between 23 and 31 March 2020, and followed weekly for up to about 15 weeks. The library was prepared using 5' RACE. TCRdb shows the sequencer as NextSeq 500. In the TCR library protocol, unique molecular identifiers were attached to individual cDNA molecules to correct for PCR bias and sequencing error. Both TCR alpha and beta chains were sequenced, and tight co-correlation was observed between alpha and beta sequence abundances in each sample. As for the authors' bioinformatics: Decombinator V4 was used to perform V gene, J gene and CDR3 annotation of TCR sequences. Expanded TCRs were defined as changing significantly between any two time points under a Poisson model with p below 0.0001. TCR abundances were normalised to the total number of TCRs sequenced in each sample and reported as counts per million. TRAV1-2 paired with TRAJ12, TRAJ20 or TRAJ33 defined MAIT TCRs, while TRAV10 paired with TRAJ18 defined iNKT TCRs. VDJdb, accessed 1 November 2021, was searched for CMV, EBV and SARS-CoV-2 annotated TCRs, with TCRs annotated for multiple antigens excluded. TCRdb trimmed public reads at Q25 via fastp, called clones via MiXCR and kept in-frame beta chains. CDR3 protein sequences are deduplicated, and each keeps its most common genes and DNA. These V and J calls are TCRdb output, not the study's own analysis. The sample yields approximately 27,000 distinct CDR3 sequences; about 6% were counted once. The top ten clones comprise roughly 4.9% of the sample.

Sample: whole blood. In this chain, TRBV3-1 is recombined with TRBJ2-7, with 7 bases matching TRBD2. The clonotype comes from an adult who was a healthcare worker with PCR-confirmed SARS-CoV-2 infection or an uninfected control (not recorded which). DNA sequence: TGTGCCAGCAGCTCCCCGGGCGGGGGTAGCTCCTACGAGCAGTACTTC. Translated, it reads CASSSPGGGSSYEQYF.